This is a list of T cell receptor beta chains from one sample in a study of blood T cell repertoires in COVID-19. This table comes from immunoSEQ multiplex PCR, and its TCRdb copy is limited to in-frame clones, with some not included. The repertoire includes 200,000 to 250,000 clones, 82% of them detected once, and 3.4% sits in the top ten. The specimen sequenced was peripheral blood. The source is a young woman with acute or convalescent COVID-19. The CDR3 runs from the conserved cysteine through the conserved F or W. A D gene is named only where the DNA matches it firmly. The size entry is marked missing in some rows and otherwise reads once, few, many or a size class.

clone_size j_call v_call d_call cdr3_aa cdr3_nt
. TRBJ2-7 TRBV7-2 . CASSPGTGDYEQYF TGTGCCAGCAGCCCGGGGACGGGGGACTACGAGCAGTACTTC
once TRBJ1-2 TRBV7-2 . CASSLGPGPSYGYTF TGTGCCAGCAGCTTAGGTCCAGGGCCCTCATATGGCTACACCTTC
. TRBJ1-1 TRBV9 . CASSVVPPPGATEAFF TGTGCCAGCAGCGTAGTTCCGCCGCCTGGAGCCACTGAAGCTTTCTTT
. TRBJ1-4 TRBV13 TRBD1 CASSLAGVAGGSEKLFF TGTGCCAGCAGCTTAGCTGGGGTTGCAGGGGGCAGTGAAAAACTGTTTTTT
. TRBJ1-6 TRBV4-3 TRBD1 CASSQEPPGQQNSPLHF TGCGCCAGCAGCCAAGAACCTCCGGGACAGCAGAATTCACCCCTCCACTTT
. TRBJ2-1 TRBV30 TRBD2 CAWSGGSEQFF TGTGCCTGGAGTGGCGGGAGTGAGCAGTTCTTC
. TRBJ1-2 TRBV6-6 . CASSYERGPYGYTF TGTGCCAGCAGTTACGAAAGGGGCCCCTATGGCTACACCTTC
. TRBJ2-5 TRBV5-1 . CASSLPPGKGTQYF TGCGCCAGCAGCTTGCCACCCGGGAAGGGGACCCAGTACTTC
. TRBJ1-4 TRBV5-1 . CASSPQGNEKLFF TGCGCCAGCAGCCCCCAGGGAAATGAAAAACTGTTTTTT
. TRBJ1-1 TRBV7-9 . CASSSNIPEAFF TGTGCCAGCAGCTCCAACATCCCTGAAGCTTTCTTT
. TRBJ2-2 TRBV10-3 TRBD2 CATKTSINTGELFF TGTGCCACCAAGACTAGCATCAACACCGGGGAGCTGTTTTTT
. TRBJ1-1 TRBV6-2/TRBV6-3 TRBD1 CASSLRGRQNTEAFF TGTGCCAGCAGTCTAAGGGGGCGCCAGAACACTGAAGCTTTCTTT
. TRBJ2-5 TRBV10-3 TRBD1 CAISRQGVGETQYF TGTGCCATCAGCAGACAGGGGGTGGGAGAGACCCAGTACTTC
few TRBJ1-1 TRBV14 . CASSQVLGGSKNTEAFF TGTGCCAGCAGCCAAGTGCTTGGGGGCTCTAAGAACACTGAAGCTTTCTTT
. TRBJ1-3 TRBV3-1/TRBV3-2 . CASIPGGFWGNTIYF TGTGCCAGCATCCCCGGGGGGTTTTGGGGAAACACCATATATTTT
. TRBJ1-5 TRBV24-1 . CATSDTLVGNQPQHF TGTGCCACCAGTGACACCCTAGTGGGCAATCAGCCCCAGCATTTT
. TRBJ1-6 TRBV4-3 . CASSQVGSSYNSPLHF TGCGCCAGCAGCCAAGTTGGGAGCTCCTATAATTCACCCCTCCACTTT
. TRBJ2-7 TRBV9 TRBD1 CASSVGQGEGLYEQYF TGTGCCAGCAGCGTAGGACAGGGTGAAGGGCTCTACGAGCAGTACTTC
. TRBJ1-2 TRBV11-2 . CASSQQVNYGYTF TGTGCCAGCAGCCAACAGGTTAACTATGGCTACACCTTC
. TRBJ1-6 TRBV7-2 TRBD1 CASSYRDRDNSPLHF TGTGCCAGCAGCTACCGGGACAGGGATAATTCACCCCTCCACTTT